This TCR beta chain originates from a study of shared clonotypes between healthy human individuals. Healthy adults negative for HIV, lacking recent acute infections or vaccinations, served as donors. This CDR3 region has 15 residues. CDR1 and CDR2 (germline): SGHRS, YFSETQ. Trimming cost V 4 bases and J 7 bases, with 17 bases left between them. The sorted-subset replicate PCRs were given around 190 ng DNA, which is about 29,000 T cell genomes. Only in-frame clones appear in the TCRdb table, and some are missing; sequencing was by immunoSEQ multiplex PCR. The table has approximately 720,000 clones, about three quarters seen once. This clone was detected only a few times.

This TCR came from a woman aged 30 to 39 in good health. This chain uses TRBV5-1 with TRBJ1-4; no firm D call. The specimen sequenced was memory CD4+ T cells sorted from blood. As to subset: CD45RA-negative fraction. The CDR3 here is CASSPQWAGLEKLFF. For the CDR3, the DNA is TGCGCCAGCAGCCCTCAATGGGCAGGCCTTGAAAAACTGTTTTTT.